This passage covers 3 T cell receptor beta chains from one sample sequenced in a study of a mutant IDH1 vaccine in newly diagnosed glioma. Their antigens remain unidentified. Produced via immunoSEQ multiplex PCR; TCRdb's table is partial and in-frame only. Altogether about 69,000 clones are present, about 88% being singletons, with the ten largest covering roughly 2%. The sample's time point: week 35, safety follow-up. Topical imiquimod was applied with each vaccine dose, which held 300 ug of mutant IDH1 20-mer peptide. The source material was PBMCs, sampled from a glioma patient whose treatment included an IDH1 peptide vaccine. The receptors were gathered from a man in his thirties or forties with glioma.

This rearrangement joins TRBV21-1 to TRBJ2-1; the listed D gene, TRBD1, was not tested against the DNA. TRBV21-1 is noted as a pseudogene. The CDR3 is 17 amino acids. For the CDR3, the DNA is TGTGCCAGCTCTTCCCAGGGAAGCGCAAACTCCTACAATGAGCAGTTCTTC. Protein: CASSSQGSANSYNEQFF.

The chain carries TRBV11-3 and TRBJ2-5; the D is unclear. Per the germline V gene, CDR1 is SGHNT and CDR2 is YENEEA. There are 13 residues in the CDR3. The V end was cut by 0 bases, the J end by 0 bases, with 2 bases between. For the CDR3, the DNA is TGTGCCAGCAGCTTAGACTACCAAGAGACCCAGTACTTC. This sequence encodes CASSLDYQETQYF.

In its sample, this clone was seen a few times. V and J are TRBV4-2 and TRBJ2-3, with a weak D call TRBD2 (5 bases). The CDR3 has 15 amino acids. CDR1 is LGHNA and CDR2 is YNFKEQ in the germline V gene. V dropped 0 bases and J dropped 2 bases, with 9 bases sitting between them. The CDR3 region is CASSQDLDSTDTQYF. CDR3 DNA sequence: TGTGCCAGCAGCCAAGATTTGGACTCCACAGATACGCAGTATTTT.